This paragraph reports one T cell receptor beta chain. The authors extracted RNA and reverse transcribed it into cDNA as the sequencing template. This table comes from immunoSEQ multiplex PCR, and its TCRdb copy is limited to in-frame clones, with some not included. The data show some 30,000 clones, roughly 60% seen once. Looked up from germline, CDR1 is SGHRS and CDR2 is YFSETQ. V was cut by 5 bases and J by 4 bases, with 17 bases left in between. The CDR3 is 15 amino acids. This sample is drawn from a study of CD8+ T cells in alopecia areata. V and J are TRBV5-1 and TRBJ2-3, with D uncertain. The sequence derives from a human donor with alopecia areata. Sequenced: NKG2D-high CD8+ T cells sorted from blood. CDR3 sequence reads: CASSQTVAEPDTQYF. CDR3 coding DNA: TGCGCCAGCAGTCAGACGGTTGCCGAACCAGATACGCAGTATTTT.